This T cell receptor (beta chain) was sequenced in a study of shared clonotypes between healthy human individuals. Study-wide results and caveats: Among donors, clonotype sharing was expected to be affected by sequencing depth. The authors sampled blood alone, and tissue repertoires likely differ.

The naive CD8 subset, CD45RO-negative cells positively selected for CCR7, excluded terminally differentiated effector memory CD45RA+ cells. The CDR3 consists of 11 residues. The germline V gene has CDR1 SGHTS and CDR2 YDEGEE. Between the trimmed V and J ends, which lost 3 bases and 6 bases, there was a span of 7 bases. To note about this clone: The antigen is not known.

Generated by immunoSEQ multiplex PCR, the TCRdb table keeps only in-frame clones and is missing some. The repertoire holds about 680,000 clones, with roughly nine tenths as singletons. The chain joins TRBV5-8 to TRBJ2-7, with D unclear. The origin of this receptor is a man aged 30 to 39 in good health. Source material: naive CD8+ T cells sorted from blood. The CDR3 region is CASSSRGEQYF. In DNA, the CDR3 is TGTGCCAGCAGCTCTCGAGGCGAGCAGTACTTC.